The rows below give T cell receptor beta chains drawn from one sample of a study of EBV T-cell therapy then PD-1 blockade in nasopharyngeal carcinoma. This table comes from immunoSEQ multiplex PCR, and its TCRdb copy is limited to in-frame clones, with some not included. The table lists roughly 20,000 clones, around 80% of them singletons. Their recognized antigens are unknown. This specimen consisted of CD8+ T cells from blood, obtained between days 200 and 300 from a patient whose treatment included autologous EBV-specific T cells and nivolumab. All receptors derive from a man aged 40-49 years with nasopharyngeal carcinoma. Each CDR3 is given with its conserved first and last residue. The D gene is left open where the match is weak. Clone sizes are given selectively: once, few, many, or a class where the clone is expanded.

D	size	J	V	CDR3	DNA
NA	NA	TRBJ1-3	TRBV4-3	CASSQVTGNTIYF	TGCGCCAGCAGCCAAGTCACTGGAAACACCATATATTTT
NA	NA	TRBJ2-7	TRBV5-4	CASSLGDNEQYF	TGTGCCAGCAGCTTGGGGGACAACGAGCAGTACTTC
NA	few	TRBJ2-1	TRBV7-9	CASSSPGFVHEQFF	TGTGCCAGCAGCTCCCCCGGGTTCGTCCATGAGCAGTTCTTC
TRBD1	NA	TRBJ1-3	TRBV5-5	CASSLYATGAGNTIYF	TGTGCCAGCAGCTTGTATGCGACAGGGGCAGGAAACACCATATATTTT
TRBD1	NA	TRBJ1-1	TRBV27	CASSFLTGLTEAFF	TGTGCCAGCAGTTTCCTGACAGGGTTGACTGAAGCTTTCTTT
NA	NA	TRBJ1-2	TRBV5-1	CASRGEKGRGYGYTF	TGCGCCAGCAGGGGTGAGAAGGGCCGCGGCTATGGCTACACCTTC
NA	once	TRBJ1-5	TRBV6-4	CASSETGRGQPQHF	TGTGCCAGCAGTGAGACAGGTAGGGGTCAGCCCCAGCATTTT
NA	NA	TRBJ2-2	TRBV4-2	CASSQEGTSAGELFF	TGTGCCAGCAGCCAAGAGGGTACAAGCGCCGGGGAGCTGTTTTTT
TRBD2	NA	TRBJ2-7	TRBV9	CASSSGLAYEQYF	TGTGCCAGCAGCTCGGGACTAGCCTACGAGCAGTACTTC
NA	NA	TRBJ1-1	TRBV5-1	CASSLSGLDTEAFF	TGCGCCAGCAGCTTGTCAGGTTTGGACACTGAAGCTTTCTTT
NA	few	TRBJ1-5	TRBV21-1	CASSKARGNQPQHF	TGTGCCAGCAGCAAAGCCAGGGGCAATCAGCCCCAGCATTTT
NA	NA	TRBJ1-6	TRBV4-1	CASSQDRSEWNSPLHF	TGCGCCAGCAGCCAAGATAGGTCGGAGTGGAATTCACCCCTCCACTTT
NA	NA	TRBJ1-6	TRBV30	CAWWIYNSPLHF	TGTGCCTGGTGGATCTATAATTCACCCCTCCACTTT
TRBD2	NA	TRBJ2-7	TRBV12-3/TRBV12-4	CASRLAGDEQYF	TGTGCCAGCAGACTAGCGGGGGACGAGCAGTACTTC
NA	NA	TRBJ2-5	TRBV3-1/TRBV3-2	CASSQRSRGVGAQYF	TGTGCCAGCAGCCAACGTTCCAGGGGCGTGGGGGCCCAGTACTTC
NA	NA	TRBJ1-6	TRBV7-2	CASSLRGVLGSYNSPLHF	TGTGCCAGCAGCTTACGGGGGGTCCTTGGGTCCTATAATTCACCCCTCCACTTT
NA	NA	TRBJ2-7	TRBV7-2	CASSLALQQEQYF	TGTGCCAGCAGCTTAGCGTTACAGCAGGAGCAGTACTTC
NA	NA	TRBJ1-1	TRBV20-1	CSASGWSNTEAFF	TGCAGTGCTAGTGGCTGGTCGAACACTGAAGCTTTCTTT
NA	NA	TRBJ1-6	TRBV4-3	CASSQDQEAGTYSPLHF	TGCGCCAGCAGCCAAGATCAGGAGGCGGGGACCTATTCACCCCTCCACTTT
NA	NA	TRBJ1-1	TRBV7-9	CASSQVRGHTEAFF	TGTGCCAGCAGCCAGGTGAGGGGACACACTGAAGCTTTCTTT
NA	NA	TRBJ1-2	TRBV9	CASSAPRYGYTF	TGTGCCAGCAGCGCCCCCCGCTATGGCTACACCTTC
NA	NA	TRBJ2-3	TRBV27	CASSLSRRVDTQYF	TGTGCCAGCAGTTTATCCCGCCGGGTAGATACGCAGTATTTT
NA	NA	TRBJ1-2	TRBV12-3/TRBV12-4	CASRTADGYTF	TGTGCCAGCAGGACAGCTGATGGCTACACCTTC
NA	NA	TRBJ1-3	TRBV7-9	CASSPIHSGNTIYF	TGTGCCAGCAGCCCCATTCACTCTGGAAACACCATATATTTT
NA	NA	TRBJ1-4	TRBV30	CAWRYRATNEKLFF	TGTGCCTGGAGGTACCGTGCAACTAATGAAAAACTGTTTTTT
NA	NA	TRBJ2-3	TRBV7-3	CASSSIGGDTQYF	TGTGCCAGCAGCTCTATCGGGGGAGATACGCAGTATTTT
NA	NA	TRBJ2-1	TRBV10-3	CAITRDGEQFF	TGTGCCATCACCCGGGACGGTGAGCAGTTCTTC